This record covers a single T cell receptor (beta chain). Its antigen is undetermined. These data originate in a study of T-cell memory formation after mild COVID-19. Across the study: Clustering of TCRs was largely donor specific.

Trimming cost V 2 bases and J 5 bases, with 12 bases left between them. Germline V CDR1 and CDR2: MNHEY, SMNVEV (reference sequence). The length of the CDR3 is 14 residues. Broader study findings: Contracting CD4+ clones were located mainly in CM and EM, and CD8+ clones in EMRA.

After 5'RACE with constant-segment primers, TCR alpha and TCR beta cDNA libraries carrying sample barcodes and UMIs were obtained. One entry per CDR3 protein results from TCRdb running MiXCR on the 5' RACE reads. The table has roughly 250,000 distinct CDR3 sequences, about 15% seen once. The sequenced sample was PBMCs or a T cell subset sorted from them (not recorded which). This chain joins TRBV27 and TRBJ2-5; weak D call: TRBD1 (5 bases). The clonotype was recovered from a man aged 18 to 29 who had mild COVID-19 (a few samples of this study predate the infection). Cell type and time point are not known. The CDR3 nucleotides read TGTGCCAGCAGTTTAAGCGTGGGGCGGGAGACCCAGTACTTC. Translation gives CASSLSVGRETQYF.